The clone carrying this T cell receptor (beta chain) was seen just once. TCRdb's copy holds only in-frame clones and misses some; the assay was immunoSEQ multiplex PCR. The sample has approximately 58,000 clones, 80% to 90% seen once. The data derive from a study of control samples from healthy donors and cancer patients. The CDR3 loop spans 16 amino acids. Germline CDR1 and CDR2: MGHRA and YSYEKL. J lost 7 bases, V lost 1 base, and 12 bases had no gene match. Sequencing input: PBMCs. The rearrangement joins TRBV4-1 to TRBJ1-2, with 7 bases that match TRBD1. The source of this sequence is a woman in her fifties or sixties with lung cancer. The CDR3 loop is CASSQGSFRGGSGYTF. DNA of the CDR3: TGCGCCAGCAGCCAAGGGTCGTTCAGGGGGGGATCTGGCTACACCTTC.